The source of this T cell receptor (beta chain) is a study of shared clonotypes between healthy human individuals (dated by TCRdb to about 2020). Turning to the overall study: Two women and a few men aged 18 to 49 years were included in the cohort. Per donor, three plates each were used for CD4 naive and CD4 memory, two for CD8 naive, and one for CD8 memory. Blood TCR repertoires of about five healthy adults were deeply sequenced to estimate repertoire size and the extent of clonotype sharing between individuals. Different laboratories and diverse techniques were used to prepare libraries and sequence TCR repertoires, to increase sequencing depth and limit assay-specific biases. Leukapheresis yielded between about 0.94 and 9.5 billion PBMCs per donor.

On this clone: Its specific antigen is unknown. No clone much larger than this one lies a single base away; base qualities are absent.

Using the deep immunoSEQ assay, TCR CDR3 regions were amplified from genomic DNA by multiplex PCR. Genomic DNA extracted from each cell subset was distributed evenly over all wells of several immunoSEQ 96-well plates, and each plate served as one replicate. For sorted subsets, each replicate PCR was loaded with about 0.2 ug genomic DNA, equivalent to 30,000 or so T cell genomes. Purified libraries were measured with a Qubit 3.0 fluorometer, size-checked on a Bioanalyzer 2100, and measured again with the KAPA Library Quantification kit. Every immunoSEQ 96-well plate was sequenced on a separate single-read 150-cycle Illumina NextSeq 550 flow cell. Per the source publication's procedure: The immunoSEQ output contained only junctional sequences without quality scores, so filtering could not match that applied to full-length reads. To assign V/J genes and CDR3, sequences were annotated using PyIR, a Python wrapper for IgBLAST v1.9, with IMGT germline references. Reads were filtered out if the reads had weak V/J assignments (E-value above 1e-6), no CDR3, stop codons, out-of-frame junctions, or ambiguous translated residues. V3J clonotypes were defined by identical inferred V gene, J gene, and CDR3 amino acid sequence. Percentage overlap between repertoires was calculated by dividing the number of shared unique clonotypes by the size of the smaller repertoire. Three approaches were used to assess repertoire richness: RTK rarefaction, the Chao1 estimator, and Recon v2.1 estimates of unobserved clonotypes. For all TCRbeta clonotypes obtained by the gDNA method from a few donors, generation probabilities were computed with OLGA. The table was pulled from immuneACCESS by TCRdb, which kept in-frame rearrangements only. Such tables lose some clones; where checked, under half of the loss comes from unresolved V genes, and the rest has no known cause. Clone size and V and J calls were adopted from that table, with D and trimming inferred from the DNA. This sample comprises roughly 410,000 clones, 96% of them detected only once. Clones ranked in the top ten supply around 0.32% of the sample.

V lost 6 bases and J lost 5 bases, and the count of bases not matched to a germline gene is 6. The CDR3, cysteine through phenylalanine, is 15 amino acids long. The entry retains the CDR3 DNA only, 45 bases that are in frame from base 1. The germline V gene (reference sequence) gives CDR1 as MNHEY and CDR2 as SMNVEV. The donors were healthy, HIV-negative adults with no recently reported acute infections or vaccinations. Every donor was a Caucasian adult living in Nashville, Tennessee, USA. The CD8 memory samples were a combination of magnetically selected CD45RO+ cells and CCR7-negative CD45RA+ effector memory (TemRA) cells. Blood was collected by leukapheresis, and PBMCs were isolated by Ficoll-Histopaque density gradient centrifugation and then cryopreserved in liquid nitrogen vapor phase. Purity and quantity of every magnetically sorted T cell population were checked by analytical flow cytometry. Genomic DNA was isolated from every sorted fraction and measured by UV absorbance on a Nanodrop 2000c.

The study at large found these results: Rarefaction of sorted-subset datasets indicated incomplete sequencing despite the large sequencing depth. Pairwise subsampling led to the expectation that sequencing depth would affect the degree of clonotype sharing among donors. Sampling was restricted to blood, and TCR repertoires in tissues likely differ from the TCR repertoires found in blood. Clonotypes shared by all four sorted-subset donors showed higher generation probabilities than non-shared clonotypes. The genetic and exposure-history diversity represented was limited by the small number of donors. Estimated clonotype richness was generally larger for naive than for memory subsets. Roughly 5% of naive CD4, 3.5% of naive CD8, 2.3% of memory CD4, and 0.4% of memory CD8 clonotypes were shared across four donors.

The chain is assembled from TRBV27 and TRBJ1-4, and 10 bases in between align with TRBD1. The sequence was collected from a man aged 25 to 40 in good health. The sequencing sample was made of memory CD8+ T cells sorted from blood. The cell subset or site tag for this specimen amounts to: CD45RO+ cells pooled with CCR7-negative TemRA cells. The nucleotides are TGTGCCAGCAGGGGAACGGGACAGGGGAATGAAAAACTGTTTTTT. This yields the protein CASRGTGQGNEKLFF.